This TCR beta chain is from a study of blood T cell repertoires in COVID-19. About the research overall: Collection of acute and convalescent COVID-19 samples took place in the United States, Italy and Spain. T cells, B-cell-depleted T cells, or PBMCs provided the cDNA or gDNA that served as material.

Original processing notes: Estimation of nucleated cell counts was performed using reference gene primer amplification. Clones were sequenced by immunoSEQ multiplex PCR, and TCRdb holds only the in-frame ones, with some missing. V, J and clone size are those of that table, while D and trimming were read from the DNA. The data show 85,000 to 110,000 clones, with over 75% seen just once and more than 5% held by the top ten. The CDR3 covers 13 residues. Per germline, CDR1 KGHSH and CDR2 LQKENI. With 4 bases removed from V and 5 bases from J, the gap between germline ends came to 11 bases. The chain couples TRBV18 to TRBJ1-1, with D possibly being TRBD1 (6 bases). Material: peripheral blood. The origin of this receptor is a human donor in a cohort sampled during active COVID-19. In DNA form, the CDR3 reads TGTGCCAGCTCACGAGGGGGGGGGACTGAAGCTTTCTTT. Protein product: CASSRGGGTEAFF.